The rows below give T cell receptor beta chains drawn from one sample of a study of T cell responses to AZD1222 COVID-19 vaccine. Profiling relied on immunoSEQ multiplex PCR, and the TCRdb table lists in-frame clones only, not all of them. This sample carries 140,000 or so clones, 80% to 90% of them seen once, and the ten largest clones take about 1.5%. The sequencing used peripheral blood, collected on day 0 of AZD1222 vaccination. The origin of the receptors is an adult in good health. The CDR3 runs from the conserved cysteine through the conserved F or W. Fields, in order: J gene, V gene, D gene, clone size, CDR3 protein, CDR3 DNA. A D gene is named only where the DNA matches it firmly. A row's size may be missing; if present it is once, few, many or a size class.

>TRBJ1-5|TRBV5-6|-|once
CASSSQVVRDYPGAQHF
TGTGCCAGCAGCTCCCAAGTAGTGAGGGACTACCCTGGGGCCCAGCATTTT
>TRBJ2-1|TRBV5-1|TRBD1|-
CASSLRSGQGVGYNEQFF
TGCGCCAGCAGCTTGCGCTCGGGACAGGGGGTAGGGTACAATGAGCAGTTCTTC
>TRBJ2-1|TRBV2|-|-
CASSLAPEQFF
TGTGCCAGCAGTTTAGCACCTGAGCAGTTCTTC
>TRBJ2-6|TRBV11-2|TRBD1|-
CASSLRGPGANVLTF
TGTGCCAGCAGCCTTAGGGGGCCTGGGGCCAACGTCCTGACTTTC
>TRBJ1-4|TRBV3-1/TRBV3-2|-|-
CASSFRGFSEKLFF
TGTGCCAGCAGCTTTCGGGGGTTCAGTGAAAAACTGTTTTTT
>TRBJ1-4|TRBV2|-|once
CASITAWRGEKLFF
TGTGCCAGCATCACCGCTTGGAGGGGTGAAAAACTGTTTTTT
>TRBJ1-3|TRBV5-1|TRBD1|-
CASSGTAASGNTIYF
TGCGCCAGCAGCGGGACAGCGGCCTCTGGAAACACCATATATTTT
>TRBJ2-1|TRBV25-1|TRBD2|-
CASSAGLADRAVYNEQFF
TGTGCCAGCAGCGCCGGACTAGCGGACCGAGCCGTCTACAATGAGCAGTTCTTC
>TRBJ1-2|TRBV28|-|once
CAIAPGNYGYTF
TGTGCCATCGCCCCAGGGAACTATGGCTACACCTTC
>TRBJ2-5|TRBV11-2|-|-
CASSLTQAYQETQYF
TGTGCCAGCAGCTTAACCCAGGCGTACCAAGAGACCCAGTACTTC
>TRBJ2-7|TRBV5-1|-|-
CASSTTGPSYEQYF
TGCGCCAGCAGCACGACAGGCCCCTCCTACGAGCAGTACTTC
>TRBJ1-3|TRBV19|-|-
CASSLDIPIGNTIYF
TGTGCCAGTAGCTTGGACATTCCCATCGGAAACACCATATATTTT
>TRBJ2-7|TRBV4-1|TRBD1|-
CASSQGWDSSYEQYF
TGCGCCAGCAGCCAAGGCTGGGACAGTTCCTACGAGCAGTACTTC
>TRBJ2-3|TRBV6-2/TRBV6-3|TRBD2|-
CASSHGLAATNTDTQYF
TGTGCCAGCAGTCACGGACTAGCGGCCACCAACACAGATACGCAGTATTTT
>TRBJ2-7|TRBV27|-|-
CASSSGSSYEQYF
TGTGCCAGCAGCTCCGGGAGCAGCTACGAGCAGTACTTC
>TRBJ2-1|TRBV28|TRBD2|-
CASNPGGFYNEQFF
TGTGCCAGCAATCCGGGGGGATTCTACAATGAGCAGTTCTTC
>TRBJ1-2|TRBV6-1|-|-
CASSEVGGFDYTF
TGTGCCAGCAGTGAAGTCGGAGGTTTCGATTACACCTTC
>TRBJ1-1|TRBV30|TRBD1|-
CAWDEGQGNTEAFF
TGTGCCTGGGACGAGGGACAGGGGAACACTGAAGCTTTCTTT
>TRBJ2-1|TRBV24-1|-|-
CATSEPGRNNEQFF
TGTGCCACCAGTGAGCCGGGCCGCAACAATGAGCAGTTCTTC
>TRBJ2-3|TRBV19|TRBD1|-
CASSIRDRVETDTQYF
TGTGCCAGTAGTATCCGGGACAGGGTAGAGACAGATACGCAGTATTTT
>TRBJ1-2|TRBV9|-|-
CASSVAGRVGGYTF
TGTGCCAGCAGCGTAGCTGGCAGGGTGGGTGGCTACACCTTC
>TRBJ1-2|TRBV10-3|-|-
CAISESLGNGYTF
TGTGCCATCAGTGAGTCACTGGGTAATGGCTACACCTTC
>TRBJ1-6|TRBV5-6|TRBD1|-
CASSPGQDGSPLHF
TGTGCCAGCAGCCCGGGACAGGACGGATCACCCCTCCACTTT
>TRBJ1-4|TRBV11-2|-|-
CASSLGGANEKLFF
TGTGCCAGCAGCTTAGGGGGGGCTAATGAAAAACTGTTTTTT
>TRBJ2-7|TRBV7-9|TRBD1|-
CASSLRDRDYEQYF
TGTGCCAGCAGCTTACGAGACAGGGACTACGAGCAGTACTTC
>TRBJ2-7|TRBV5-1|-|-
CASSAGPRGYEQYF
TGCGCCAGCAGCGCGGGACCTCGGGGTTACGAGCAGTACTTC
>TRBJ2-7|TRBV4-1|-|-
CASSQGSGRRGNEQYF
TGCGCCAGCAGCCAAGGCTCGGGACGTCGGGGGAACGAGCAGTACTTC
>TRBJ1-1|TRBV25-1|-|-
CASSDWGTEAFF
TGTGCCAGCAGTGACTGGGGCACTGAAGCTTTCTTT
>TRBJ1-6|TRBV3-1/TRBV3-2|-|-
CASSQNWVWEPLHF
TGTGCCAGCAGCCAAAACTGGGTCTGGGAACCCCTCCACTTT
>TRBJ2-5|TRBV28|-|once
CASSRGGGTQYF
TGTGCCAGCAGCAGGGGAGGCGGGACCCAGTACTTC
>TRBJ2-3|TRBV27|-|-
CASSSKTVRTDTQYF
TGTGCCAGCAGTTCCAAGACAGTACGCACAGATACGCAGTATTTT
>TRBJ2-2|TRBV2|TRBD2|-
CASRGASGGAYTGELFF
TGTGCCAGCAGAGGAGCTAGCGGGGGGGCCTACACCGGGGAGCTGTTTTTT
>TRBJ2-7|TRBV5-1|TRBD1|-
CASTSGTGSREQYF
TGCGCCAGCACCTCCGGGACAGGGTCAAGGGAGCAGTACTTC
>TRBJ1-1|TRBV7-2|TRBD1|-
CASSNHRTGRTEAFF
TGTGCCAGCAGCAACCACCGGACAGGGAGAACTGAAGCTTTCTTT
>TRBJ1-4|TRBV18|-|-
CASSPGLSTNEKLFF
TGTGCCAGCTCACCGGGCCTTTCAACTAATGAAAAACTGTTTTTT
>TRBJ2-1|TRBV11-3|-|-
CASSSQDYNEQFF
TGTGCCAGCAGCTCTCAGGACTACAATGAGCAGTTCTTC
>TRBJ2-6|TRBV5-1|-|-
CASSGPSGANVLTF
TGCGCCAGCAGCGGCCCCTCTGGGGCCAACGTCCTGACTTTC
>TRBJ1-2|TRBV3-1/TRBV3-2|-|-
CASSQVNYGYTF
TGTGCCAGCAGCCAGGTTAACTATGGCTACACCTTC
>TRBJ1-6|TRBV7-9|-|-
CASNQASLNSPLHF
TGTGCCAGCAACCAGGCAAGCCTTAATTCACCCCTCCACTTT
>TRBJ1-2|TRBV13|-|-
CASSLGSGSGGYTF
TGTGCCAGCAGCTTAGGCTCTGGGTCGGGCGGCTACACCTTC
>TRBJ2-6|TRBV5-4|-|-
CASSLPTGANVLTF
TGTGCCAGCAGCTTACCCACTGGGGCCAACGTCCTGACTTTC
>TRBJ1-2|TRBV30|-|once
CALLTLDTFGYGYTF
TGTGCCTTGCTTACTTTGGACACGTTCGGCTATGGCTACACCTTC
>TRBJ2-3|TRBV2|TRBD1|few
CASSSQGASTDTQYF
TGTGCCAGCAGTTCTCAGGGGGCTTCCACAGATACGCAGTATTTT
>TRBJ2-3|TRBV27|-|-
CASSLFSLDSPGTDTQYF
TGTGCCAGCAGCCTCTTTTCTCTGGACTCCCCGGGCACAGATACGCAGTATTTT
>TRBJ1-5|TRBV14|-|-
CASSQENNQPQHF
TGTGCCAGCAGCCAAGAGAATAATCAGCCCCAGCATTTT
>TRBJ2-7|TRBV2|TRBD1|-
CASSVHGQGFEQYF
TGTGCCAGCAGTGTCCACGGACAGGGGTTCGAGCAGTACTTC
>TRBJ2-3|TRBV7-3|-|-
CASSLSTDTQYF
TGTGCCAGCAGCCTGTCCACAGATACGCAGTATTTT
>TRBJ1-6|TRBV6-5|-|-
CASSYGGGGWSPLHF
TGTGCCAGCAGTTACGGTGGGGGCGGATGGTCACCCCTCCACTTT
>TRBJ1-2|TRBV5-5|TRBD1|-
CASSLADRVYGYTF
TGTGCCAGCAGCTTGGCTGACAGGGTCTATGGCTACACCTTC
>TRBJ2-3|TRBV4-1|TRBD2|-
CASSQPGLAGGSPSTDTQYF
TGCGCCAGCAGCCAGCCCGGACTAGCGGGAGGGTCCCCGAGCACAGATACGCAGTATTTT
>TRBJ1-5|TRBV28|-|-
CASNLSNQPQHF
TGTGCCAGCAACCTTAGCAATCAGCCCCAGCATTTT
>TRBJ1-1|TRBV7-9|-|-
CASSFRGRGKSTEAFF
TGTGCCAGCAGCTTCCGAGGGAGGGGAAAAAGCACTGAAGCTTTCTTT
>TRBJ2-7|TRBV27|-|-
CASSLTPLEEQYF
TGTGCCAGCAGTTTAACCCCCCTGGAGGAGCAGTACTTC